Sequencing of this TCR beta chain was carried out in a study of T cell clones after liver transplantation (dated by TCRdb to about 2019). Concerning the study at large: Samples were obtained from ITN030ST, a randomized trial in which withdrawal of immunosuppression was attempted within 2 years of liver transplantation. Donor-reactive T cell clones were identified by TCRbeta sequencing following a pre-transplant mixed lymphocyte reaction and were subsequently tracked in post-transplant blood. Third party-reactive TCRbeta sequences from pre-transplant MLRs were also identified as an antigen-independent comparator for donor-reactive sequences. Three of the eight recipients were HCV-positive; the others were transplanted for non-autoimmune, non-viral indications. Until randomization at 12-24 months post-transplant, subjects were given standard immunosuppression, with no induction therapy. Tolerance was defined as complete withdrawal of immunosuppression for at least one year without a rise in liver enzymes beyond twice the upper limit of normal. Blood samples were collected pre-transplant, then pre-randomization ahead of withdrawal, and finally post-randomization once withdrawal had either been completed or failed. The study cohort included 8 liver transplant recipients, of whom 3 were classified as tolerant and 5 as non-tolerant. Study-wide findings and limitations: Since no allograft tissue specimens were available, donor-reactive T cells may have migrated into the graft instead of being deleted. A significant post-transplant decrease in circulating donor-reactive CD4 TCRbeta sequences was observed in most of the 8 subjects, irrespective of tolerance or HCV status. In two subjects, low numbers of available donor cells limited the measurable donor-reactive repertoire. The conclusions were considered preliminary, being limited by small, heterogeneous patient numbers and non-standardized post-transplant time points. Donor-reactive sequences declined more than third party-reactive ones, suggesting partial antigen-specific deletion unrelated to withdrawal success. After accounting for repertoire turnover, donor-reactive detection was significantly reduced in 7 of 8 subjects for CD4 and 8 of 8 for CD8.

Frozen genomic DNA underwent high-throughput TCRbeta CDR3 sequencing by immunoSEQ, including PCR amplification, mapping, bias correction and internal controls. Processing in the source paper ran as follows. Only productive rearrangements were retained, and each unique TCRbeta sequence was defined by its CDR3 nucleotide sequence together with its V and J gene. Donor-reactive sequences required at least 5-fold expansion in CFSE-low cells versus unstimulated pre-transplant cells and at least 0.01% frequency. Per-subject minimum frequency thresholds, based on the lowest-template unstimulated sample, ensured at least 90% detection power. Jensen-Shannon divergence between the top 1000 TCRbeta sequences post-transplant and pre-transplant was used to measure repertoire turnover. Changes in detection of donor-reactive sequences were tested with two-sided Fisher's exact tests. TCRdb's version of the immuneACCESS table is confined to in-frame rearrangements and falls short of the full clone set. An unresolved V gene accounts for under half of the shortfall where checked; the remainder is of unknown origin. For V, J and clone size, that table is used; D and trimming come from the DNA. For this sample there are more than 95,000 clones; roughly nine tenths appear just once. Approximately 0.84% of the sample goes to the ten largest clones.

According to the germline V gene, CDR1 reads SGHNT and CDR2 reads YENEEA. V loses 5 bases at its end and J loses 0 bases; junction bases beyond the gene matches: 2. The CDR3 runs 14 residues from the cysteine to the phenylalanine. The only DNA kept is the CDR3, 42 bases in frame from the first base. As to this clone: Its target antigen remains unknown. Within one base of it there is no much larger clone, and no base qualities were kept.

Unstimulated PBMCs, after thawing, were stained for CD3, CD4 and CD8 and then FACS-sorted into CD3+CD4+ and CD3+CD8+ populations. Each of the 8 studied subjects was randomized to immunosuppression withdrawal. The Qiagen DNeasy Blood and Tissue Kit was used for isolation of genomic DNA. Here the chain combines TRBV11-3 and TRBJ2-3; 7 nucleotides in the junction match TRBD2. This TCR came from a human patient who received a liver transplant. Donor T cells from the graft may be present among the T cells after a transplant. The specimen comprised CD4+ T cells from blood, sampled 12 months after liver transplant. CDR3 loop: CASSASGSTDTQYF. In nucleotide form, the sequence is TGTGCCAGCAGCGCTAGCGGAAGCACAGATACGCAGTATTTT.